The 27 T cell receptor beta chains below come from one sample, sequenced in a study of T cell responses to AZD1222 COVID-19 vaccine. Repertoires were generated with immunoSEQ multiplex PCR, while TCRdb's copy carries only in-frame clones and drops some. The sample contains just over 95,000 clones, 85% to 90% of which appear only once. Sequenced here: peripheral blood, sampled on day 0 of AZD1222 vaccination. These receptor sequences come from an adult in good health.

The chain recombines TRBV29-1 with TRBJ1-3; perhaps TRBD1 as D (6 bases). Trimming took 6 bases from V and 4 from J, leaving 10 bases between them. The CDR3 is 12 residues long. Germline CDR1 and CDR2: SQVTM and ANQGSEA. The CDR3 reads CSVRTDGNTIYF. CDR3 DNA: TGCAGCGTCAGGACAGACGGAAACACCATATATTTT. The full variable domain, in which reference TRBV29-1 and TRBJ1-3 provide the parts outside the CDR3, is SAVISQKPSRDICQRGTSLTIQCQVDSQVTMMFWYRQQPGQSLTLIATANQGSEATYESGFVIDKFPISRPNLTFSTLTVSNMSPEDSSIYLCSVRTDGNTIYFGEGSWLTVV.

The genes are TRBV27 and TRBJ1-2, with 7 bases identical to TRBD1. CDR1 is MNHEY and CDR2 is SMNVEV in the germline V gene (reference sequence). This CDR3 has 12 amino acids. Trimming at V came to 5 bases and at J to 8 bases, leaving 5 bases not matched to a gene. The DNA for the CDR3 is TGTGCCAGCAGTCCCCCAGGGGGAGGCTACACCTTC. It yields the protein CASSPPGGGYTF.

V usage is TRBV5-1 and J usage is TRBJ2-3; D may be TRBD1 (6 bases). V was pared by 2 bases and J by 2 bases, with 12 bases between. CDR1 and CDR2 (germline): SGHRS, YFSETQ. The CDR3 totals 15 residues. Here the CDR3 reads CASSFQGRYTDTQYF. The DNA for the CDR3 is TGCGCCAGCAGCTTTCAGGGGCGTTACACAGATACGCAGTATTTT.

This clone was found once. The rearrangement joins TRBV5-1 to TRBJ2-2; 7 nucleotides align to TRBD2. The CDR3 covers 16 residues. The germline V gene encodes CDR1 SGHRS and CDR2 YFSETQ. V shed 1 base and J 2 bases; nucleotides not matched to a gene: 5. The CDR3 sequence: CASSLSSGLNTGELFF. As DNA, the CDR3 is TGCGCCAGCAGCTTGAGTAGCGGGCTTAACACCGGGGAGCTGTTTTTT.

The CDR3 DNA reads TGTGCCAGCAGCTGGGGACAGGGGGTAGCTTTCTTT. It is translated as CASSWGQGVAFF. This chain links TRBV7-9 with TRBJ1-1; 11 nucleotides agree with TRBD1. J was trimmed by 10 bases and V by 4 bases; bases with no gene match: 2. Germline-derived CDR1 and CDR2 are SEHNR and FQNEAQ (reference sequence). There are 12 residues in the CDR3.

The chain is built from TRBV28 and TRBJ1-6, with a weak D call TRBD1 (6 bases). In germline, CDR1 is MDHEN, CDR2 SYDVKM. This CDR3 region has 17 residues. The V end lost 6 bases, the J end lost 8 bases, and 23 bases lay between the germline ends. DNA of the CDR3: TGTGCCAGCAGCCTCGCGGGGGGGCCCCGTTCGGATTCACCCCTCCACTTT. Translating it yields CASSLAGGPRSDSPLHF.

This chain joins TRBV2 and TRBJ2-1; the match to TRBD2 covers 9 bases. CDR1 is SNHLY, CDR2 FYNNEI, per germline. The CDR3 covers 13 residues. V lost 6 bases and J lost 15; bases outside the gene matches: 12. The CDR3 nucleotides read TGTGCCAGCAGATTGAGCGGGGGGCCAGGGTGGTTCTTC. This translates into CASRLSGGPGWFF.

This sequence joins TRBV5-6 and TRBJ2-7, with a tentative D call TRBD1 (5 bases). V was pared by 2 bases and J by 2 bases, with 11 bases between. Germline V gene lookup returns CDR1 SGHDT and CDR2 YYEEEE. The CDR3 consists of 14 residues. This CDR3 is CASSFGKGTYEQYF. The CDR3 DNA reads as TGTGCCAGCAGCTTCGGAAAGGGGACCTACGAGCAGTACTTC.

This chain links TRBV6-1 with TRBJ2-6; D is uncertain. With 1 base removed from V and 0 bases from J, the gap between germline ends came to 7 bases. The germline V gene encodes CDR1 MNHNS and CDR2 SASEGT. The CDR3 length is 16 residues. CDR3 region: CASSEGYTSGANVLTF. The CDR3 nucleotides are TGTGCCAGCAGTGAAGGGTATACCTCTGGGGCCAACGTCCTGACTTTC.

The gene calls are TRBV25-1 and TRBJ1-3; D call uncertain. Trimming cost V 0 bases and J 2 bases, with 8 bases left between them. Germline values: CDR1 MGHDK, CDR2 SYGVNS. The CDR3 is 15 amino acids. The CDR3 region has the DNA TGTGCCAGCAGTGAATATGGTCCCCCTGGAAACACCATATATTTT. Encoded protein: CASSEYGPPGNTIYF.

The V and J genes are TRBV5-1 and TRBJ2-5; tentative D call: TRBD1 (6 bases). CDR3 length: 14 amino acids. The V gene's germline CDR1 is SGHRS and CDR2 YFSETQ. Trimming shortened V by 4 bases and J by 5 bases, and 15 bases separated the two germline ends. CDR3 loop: CASSQTGSGETQYF. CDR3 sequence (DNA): TGCGCCAGCAGCCAAACAGGGTCAGGGGAGACCCAGTACTTC.

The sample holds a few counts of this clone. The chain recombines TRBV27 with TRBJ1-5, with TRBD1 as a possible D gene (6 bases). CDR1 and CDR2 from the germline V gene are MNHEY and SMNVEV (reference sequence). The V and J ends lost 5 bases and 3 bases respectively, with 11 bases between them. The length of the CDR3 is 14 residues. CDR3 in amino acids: CASSRGADNQPQHF. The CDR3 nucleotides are TGTGCCAGCAGTCGGGGGGCTGACAATCAGCCCCAGCATTTT.

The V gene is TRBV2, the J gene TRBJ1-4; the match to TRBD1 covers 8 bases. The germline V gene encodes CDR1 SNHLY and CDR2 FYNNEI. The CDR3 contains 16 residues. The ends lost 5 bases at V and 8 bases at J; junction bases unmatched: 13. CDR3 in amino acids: CASSPGLGTGGEKLFF. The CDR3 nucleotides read TGTGCCAGCAGTCCCGGTCTAGGGACAGGTGGAGAAAAACTGTTTTTT.

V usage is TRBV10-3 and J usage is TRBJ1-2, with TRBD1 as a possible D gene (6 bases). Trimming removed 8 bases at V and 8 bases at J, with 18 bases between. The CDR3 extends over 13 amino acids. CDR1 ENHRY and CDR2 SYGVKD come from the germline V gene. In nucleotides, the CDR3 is TGTGCCATCCTGAGGGGGGGATCGCACGGCTACACCTTC. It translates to CAILRGGSHGYTF.

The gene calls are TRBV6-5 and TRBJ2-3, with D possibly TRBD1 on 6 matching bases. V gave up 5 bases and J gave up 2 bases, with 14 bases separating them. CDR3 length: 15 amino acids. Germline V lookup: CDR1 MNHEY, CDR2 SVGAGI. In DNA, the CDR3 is TGTGCCAGCAGTCCCGCCCGGGACAACACAGATACGCAGTATTTT. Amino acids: CASSPARDNTDTQYF.

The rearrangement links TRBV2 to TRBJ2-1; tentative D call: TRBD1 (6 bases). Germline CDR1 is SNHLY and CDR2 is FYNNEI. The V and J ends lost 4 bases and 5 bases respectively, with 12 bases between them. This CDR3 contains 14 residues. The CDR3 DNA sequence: TGTGCCAGCAGTGGGCCAACAGGGAACAATGAGCAGTTCTTC. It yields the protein CASSGPTGNNEQFF.

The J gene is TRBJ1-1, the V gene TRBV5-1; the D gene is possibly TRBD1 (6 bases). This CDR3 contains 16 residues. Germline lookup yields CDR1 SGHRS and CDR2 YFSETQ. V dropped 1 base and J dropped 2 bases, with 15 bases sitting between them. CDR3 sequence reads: CASSLNPGQRNTEAFF. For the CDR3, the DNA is TGCGCCAGCAGCTTGAATCCGGGACAAAGAAACACTGAAGCTTTCTTT. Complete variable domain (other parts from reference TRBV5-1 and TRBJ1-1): KAGVTQTPRYLIKTRGQQVTLSCSPISGHRSVSWYQQTPGQGLQFLFEYFSETQRNKGNFPGRFSGRQFSNSRSEMNVSTLELGDSALYLCASSLNPGQRNTEAFFGQGTRLTVV.

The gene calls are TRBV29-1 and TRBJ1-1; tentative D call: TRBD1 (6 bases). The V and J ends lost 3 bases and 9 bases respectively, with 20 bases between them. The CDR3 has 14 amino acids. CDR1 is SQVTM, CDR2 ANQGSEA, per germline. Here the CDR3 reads CSVEVPLSGVQAFF. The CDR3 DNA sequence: TGCAGCGTTGAGGTACCCCTCTCAGGGGTCCAAGCTTTCTTT.

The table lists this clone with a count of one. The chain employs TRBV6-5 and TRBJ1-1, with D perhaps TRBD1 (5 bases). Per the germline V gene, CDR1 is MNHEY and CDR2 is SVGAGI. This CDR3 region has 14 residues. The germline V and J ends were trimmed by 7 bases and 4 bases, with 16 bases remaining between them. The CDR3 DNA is TGTGCCAGCACCCGGGCCGGGGGGGGCACTGAAGCTTTCTTT. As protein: CASTRAGGGTEAFF.

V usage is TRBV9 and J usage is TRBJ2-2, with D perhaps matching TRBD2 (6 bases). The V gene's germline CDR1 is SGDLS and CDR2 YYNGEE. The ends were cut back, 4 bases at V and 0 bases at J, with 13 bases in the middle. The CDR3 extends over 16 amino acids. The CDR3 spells CASSPQPGANTGELFF. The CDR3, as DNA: TGTGCCAGCAGCCCCCAACCGGGGGCGAACACCGGGGAGCTGTTTTTT. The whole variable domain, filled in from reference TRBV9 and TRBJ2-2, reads DSGVTQTPKHLITATGQRVTLRCSPRSGDLSVYWYQQSLDQGLQFLIQYYNGEERAKGNILERFSAQQFPDLHSELNLSSLELGDSALYFCASSPQPGANTGELFFGEGSRLTVL.

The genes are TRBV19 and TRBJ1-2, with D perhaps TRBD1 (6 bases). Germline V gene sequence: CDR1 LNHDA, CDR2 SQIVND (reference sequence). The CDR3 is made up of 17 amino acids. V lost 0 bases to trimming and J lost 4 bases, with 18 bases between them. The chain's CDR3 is CASSIDLSAGALYGYTF. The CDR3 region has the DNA TGTGCCAGTAGTATAGACCTGTCTGCAGGGGCCCTCTATGGCTACACCTTC.

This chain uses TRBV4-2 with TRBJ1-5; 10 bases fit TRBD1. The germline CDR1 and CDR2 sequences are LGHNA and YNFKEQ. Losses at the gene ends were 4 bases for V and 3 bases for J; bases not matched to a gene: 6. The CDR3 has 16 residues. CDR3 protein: CASSLGDRGFNQPQHF. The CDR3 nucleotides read TGTGCCAGCAGCCTAGGGGACAGGGGTTTCAATCAGCCCCAGCATTTT.

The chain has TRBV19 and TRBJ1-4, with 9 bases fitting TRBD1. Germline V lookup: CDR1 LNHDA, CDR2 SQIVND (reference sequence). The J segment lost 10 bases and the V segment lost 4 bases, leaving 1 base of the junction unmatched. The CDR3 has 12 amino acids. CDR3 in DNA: TGTGCCAGTAGTACGGGACAGGGAAAACTGTTTTTT. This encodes CASSTGQGKLFF. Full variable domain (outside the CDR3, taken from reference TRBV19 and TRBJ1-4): DGGITQSPKYLFRKEGQNVTLSCEQNLNHDAMYWYRQDPGQGLRLIYYSQIVNDFQKGDIAEGYSVSREKKESFPLTVTSAQKNPTAFYLCASSTGQGKLFFGSGTQLSVL.

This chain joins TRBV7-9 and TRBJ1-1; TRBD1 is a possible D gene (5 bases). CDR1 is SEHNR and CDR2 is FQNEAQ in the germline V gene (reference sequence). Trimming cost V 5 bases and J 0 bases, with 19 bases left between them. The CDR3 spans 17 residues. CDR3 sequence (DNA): TGTGCCAGCAGCCCGACGTCAGGGACCTCCATGAACACTGAAGCTTTCTTT. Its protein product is CASSPTSGTSMNTEAFF. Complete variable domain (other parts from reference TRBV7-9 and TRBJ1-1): DTGVSQNPRHKITKRGQNVTFRCDPISEHNRLYWYRQTLGQGPEFLTYFQNEAQLEKSRLLSDRFSAERPKGSFSTLEIQRTEQGDSAMYLCASSPTSGTSMNTEAFFGQGTRLTVV.

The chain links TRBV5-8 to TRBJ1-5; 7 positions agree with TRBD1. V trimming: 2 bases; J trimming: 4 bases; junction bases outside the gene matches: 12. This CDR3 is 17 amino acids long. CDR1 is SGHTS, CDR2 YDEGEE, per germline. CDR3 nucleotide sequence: TGTGCCAGCAGCTTAACACAGGGGATTGGCCTTAATCAGCCCCAGCATTTT. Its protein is CASSLTQGIGLNQPQHF.

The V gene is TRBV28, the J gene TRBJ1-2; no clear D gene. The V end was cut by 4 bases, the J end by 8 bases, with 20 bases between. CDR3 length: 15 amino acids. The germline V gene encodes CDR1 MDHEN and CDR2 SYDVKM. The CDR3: CASSSAFSWLHGYTF. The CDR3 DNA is TGTGCCAGCAGTTCGGCTTTCTCCTGGCTACACGGCTACACCTTC.

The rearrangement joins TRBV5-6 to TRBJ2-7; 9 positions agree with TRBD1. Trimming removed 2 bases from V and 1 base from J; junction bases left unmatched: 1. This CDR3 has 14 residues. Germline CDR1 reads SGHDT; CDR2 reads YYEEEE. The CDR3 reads CASSFGTGSYEQYF. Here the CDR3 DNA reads TGTGCCAGCAGCTTCGGGACAGGGTCCTACGAGCAGTACTTC. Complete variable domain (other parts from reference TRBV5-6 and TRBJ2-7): DAGVTQSPTHLIKTRGQQVTLRCSPKSGHDTVSWYQQALGQGPQFIFQYYEEEERQRGNFPDRFSGHQFPNYSSELNVNALLLGDSALYLCASSFGTGSYEQYFGPGTRLTVT.